A selection of T cell receptor beta chains follows, all from one sample in a study of OX40 agonist ivuxolimab in advanced cancers. TCRdb's table, derived via immunoSEQ multiplex PCR, lists solely in-frame clones and lacks some. The sample records fewer than 25,000 clones, over 75% being singletons. The input for sequencing was CD4+ or CD8+ T cells sorted from blood, taken in a trial of the OX40 agonist ivuxolimab. The receptor set was obtained from an adult with an advanced solid tumor such as melanoma, head and neck, liver or kidney cancer. Each CDR3 is given with its conserved first and last residue. A D gene is named only where the DNA matches it firmly. The size field is filled for only some rows; it gives once, few, many or a size class.

TGCGCCAGCAGTCTACAGTACACCGGGGAGCTGTTTTTT CASSLQYTGELFF TRBJ2-2 NA TRBV10-2 NA
TGTGCCAGCAGTTACGGGGGGAAGAGCTCCTACGAGCAGTACTTC CASSYGGKSSYEQYF TRBJ2-7 NA TRBV6-5 NA
TGTGCCAGCAGCTTAGATAACTATGGCTACACCTTC CASSLDNYGYTF TRBJ1-2 NA TRBV5-6 NA
TGTGCCATCAGATTGAACACCGGGGAGCTGTTTTTT CAIRLNTGELFF TRBJ2-2 NA TRBV10-3 NA
TGTGCCAGTAGGTTGGGGGCGACTGAAGCTTTCTTT CASRLGATEAFF TRBJ1-1 NA TRBV19 NA
TGCGCCAGCAGCCAAGATTGGTCGTCAAGAAGCTCCTACGAGCAGTACTTC CASSQDWSSRSSYEQYF TRBJ2-7 NA TRBV7-9 NA
TGTGCCAGCAGCTTCTTGGGACAGGGGAGTCAGCCCCAGCATTTT CASSFLGQGSQPQHF TRBJ1-5 NA TRBV5-6 TRBD1
TGTGCCACCACCGGACTTGCGGGGCACCAAGAGACCCAGTACTTC CATTGLAGHQETQYF TRBJ2-5 once TRBV10-3 NA
TGTGCCAGTAGTCCAAAGCCCTGGGAGACCCAGTACTTC CASSPKPWETQYF TRBJ2-5 NA TRBV19 NA
TGTGCCAGCGGTTTGTGGCGGATCAATGAGCAGTTCTTC CASGLWRINEQFF TRBJ2-1 NA TRBV7-3 NA
TGTGCCAGCAGCCCTAGGTCCTATAATTCACCCCTCCACTTT CASSPRSYNSPLHF TRBJ1-6 NA TRBV14 NA
TGTGCCAGCAGCTTACCCAGAGAGACCTACGAGCAGTACTTC CASSLPRETYEQYF TRBJ2-7 NA TRBV7-9 NA
TGCAGCGTTGAAGTTTCGGGGGCCAACGTCCTGACTTTC CSVEVSGANVLTF TRBJ2-6 NA TRBV29-1 NA
TGTGCCAGCAGCCCGTTACCACAGGGGCAAGAGACCCAGTACTTC CASSPLPQGQETQYF TRBJ2-5 NA TRBV7-2 TRBD1
TGCGCCAGCAGCCAAGGGCAGGGTATCTACGAGCAGTACTTC CASSQGQGIYEQYF TRBJ2-7 once TRBV4-3 NA
TGTGCCAGCACCCGGGGGGGGGACCCCGGGGAGCTGTTTTTT CASTRGGDPGELFF TRBJ2-2 NA TRBV21-1 NA
TGCGCCAGCAGCTTGTACCGAGCCTACAATGAGCAGTTCTTC CASSLYRAYNEQFF TRBJ2-1 NA TRBV5-1 NA
TGTGCCAGCAGCTCCCCTGGGGCTAGCGACGATACGCAGTATTTT CASSSPGASDDTQYF TRBJ2-3 NA TRBV7-8 NA
TGTGCCAGCACCGCCAGGTTGAACACTGAAGCTTTCTTT CASTARLNTEAFF TRBJ1-1 NA TRBV19 NA
TGTGCCAGCAGCTTAGTACCCGGTCAGGGGATAGCCAAAAACATTCAGTACTTC CASSLVPGQGIAKNIQYF TRBJ2-4 NA TRBV7-6 NA
TGTGCCAGCAGTTACTCGGAGTTCCGGCCCCAGCATTTT CASSYSEFRPQHF TRBJ1-5 NA TRBV6-6 NA
TGTGCCAGCAGCTTGCGAACCAGGGATACTGAAGCTTTCTTT CASSLRTRDTEAFF TRBJ1-1 NA TRBV5-6 NA
TGTGCCAGTGGGGGCGGGGGGTACCAAGAGACCCAGTACTTC CASGGGGYQETQYF TRBJ2-5 NA TRBV19 TRBD2
TGTGCCAGCAGCGTTGGGACAGGCAGTATGAAGGAGCAGTACTTC CASSVGTGSMKEQYF TRBJ2-7 few TRBV9 TRBD1
TGTGCCAGCAGTTCGACTTGGGGTCATGAGCAGTTCTTC CASSSTWGHEQFF TRBJ2-1 NA TRBV7-7 NA
TGTGCCAGCAGTTTATGGGGGGGGGCACAAGAGACCCAGTACTTC CASSLWGGAQETQYF TRBJ2-5 NA TRBV27 NA
TGTGCCAGCAGCGTAGGTGGAATTGGCTACGAGCAGTACTTC CASSVGGIGYEQYF TRBJ2-7 NA TRBV9 NA
TGTGCCAGCAGCGCAAAGGGAGCCAATGAGCAGTTCTTC CASSAKGANEQFF TRBJ2-1 NA TRBV9 NA
TGTGCCAGCGGACTTGGGCTAGCCTATGGCTACACCTTC CASGLGLAYGYTF TRBJ1-2 NA TRBV14 NA
TGTGCCAGCAGCAAAGCGCGCTCCTACGAGCAGTACTTC CASSKARSYEQYF TRBJ2-7 NA TRBV21-1 NA
TGTGCCAGCAGCTTAGACAGGGGGCTGGGTCAGCCCCAGCATTTT CASSLDRGLGQPQHF TRBJ1-5 NA TRBV5-6 TRBD1
TGCGCCAGCAGCCAAGGGCAGGGGGACGTCTACGAGCAGTACTTC CASSQGQGDVYEQYF TRBJ2-7 NA TRBV4-3 TRBD1
TGTGCCAGCAGCGCTGGGGACAGGGGATTCTACAATGAGCAGTTCTTC CASSAGDRGFYNEQFF TRBJ2-1 NA TRBV9 TRBD1
TGTGCCAGTAGTATTTATAGTGGGCCCCAGCATTTT CASSIYSGPQHF TRBJ1-5 NA TRBV19 NA
TGTGCCAGCAGCGTAGGGGGGGTCGGTGGAAACACCATATATTTT CASSVGGVGGNTIYF TRBJ1-3 NA TRBV9 NA